This TCR beta chain was captured in a study of T cells in Graves' hyperthyroidism and ophthalmopathy. Trimming took off 3 bases at V and 0 bases at J, with 8 bases between the two ends. Looked up from germline, CDR1 is KGHSH and CDR2 is LQKENI. This CDR3 contains 14 residues. Regions amplified from RNA transcripts were the TCR beta CDR3 regions. When the TCR CDR3 underwent first-round RT-PCR, the HTBI primer set was used. Each CDR3 protein is one row after TCRdb ran MiXCR on the multiplex PCR reads. The sample holds hundreds of thousands of distinct CDR3 sequences, about 18% seen once. The study defined stable Graves' hyperthyroidism as no ophthalmopathy progression within 18 months. PBMCs were derived from 10 ml fresh peripheral blood.

The chain is built from TRBV18 and TRBJ1-1, with D hard to call. The sequence was obtained from a woman between 18 and 30 years old with Graves' hyperthyroidism. The sample consisted of blood. The CDR3: CASSPSGLNTEAFF. The CDR3 nucleotides are TGTGCCAGCTCACCCTCGGGTCTGAACACTGAAGCTTTCTTT. Combining the CDR3 with reference TRBV18 and TRBJ1-1 gives the whole variable domain NAGVMQNPRHLVRRRGQEARLRCSPMKGHSHVYWYRQLPEEGLKFMVYLQKENIIDESGMPKERFSAEFPKEGPSILRIQQVVRGDSAAYFCASSPSGLNTEAFFGQGTRLTVV.